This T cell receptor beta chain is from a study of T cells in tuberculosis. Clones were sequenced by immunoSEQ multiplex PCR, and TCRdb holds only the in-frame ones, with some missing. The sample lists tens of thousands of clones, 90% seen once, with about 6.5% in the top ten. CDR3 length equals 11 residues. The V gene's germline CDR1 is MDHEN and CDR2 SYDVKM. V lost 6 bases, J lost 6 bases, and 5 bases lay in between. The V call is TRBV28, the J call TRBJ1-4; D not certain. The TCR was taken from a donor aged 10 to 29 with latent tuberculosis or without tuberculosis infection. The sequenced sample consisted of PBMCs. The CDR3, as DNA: TGTGCCAGCAGCCAATATGAAAAACTGTTTTTT. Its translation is CASSQYEKLFF.